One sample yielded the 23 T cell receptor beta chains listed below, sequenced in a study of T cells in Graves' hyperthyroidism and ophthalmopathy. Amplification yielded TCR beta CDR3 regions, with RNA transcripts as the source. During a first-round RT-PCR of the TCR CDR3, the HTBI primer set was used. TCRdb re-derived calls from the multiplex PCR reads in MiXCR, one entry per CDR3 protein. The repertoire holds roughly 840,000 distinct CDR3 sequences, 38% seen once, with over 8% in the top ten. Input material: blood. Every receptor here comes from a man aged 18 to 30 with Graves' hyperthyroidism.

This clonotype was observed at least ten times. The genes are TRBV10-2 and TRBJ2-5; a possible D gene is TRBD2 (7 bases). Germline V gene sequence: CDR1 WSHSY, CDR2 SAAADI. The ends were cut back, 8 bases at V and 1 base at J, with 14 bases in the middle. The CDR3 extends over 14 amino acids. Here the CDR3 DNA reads TGCGCCAGCGGCCTCGCGGGGGCCCAAGAGACCCAGTACTTC. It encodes CASGLAGAQETQYF.

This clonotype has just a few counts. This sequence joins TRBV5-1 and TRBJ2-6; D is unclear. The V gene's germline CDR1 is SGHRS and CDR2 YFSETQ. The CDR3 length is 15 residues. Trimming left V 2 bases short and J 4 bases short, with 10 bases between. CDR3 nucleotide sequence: TGCGCCAGCAGCTTCCGGTTTCCCGGGGCCAACGTCCTGACTTTC. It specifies CASSFRFPGANVLTF. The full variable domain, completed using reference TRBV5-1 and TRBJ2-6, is KAGVTQTPRYLIKTRGQQVTLSCSPISGHRSVSWYQQTPGQGLQFLFEYFSETQRNKGNFPGRFSGRQFSNSRSEMNVSTLELGDSALYLCASSFRFPGANVLTFGAGSRLTVL.

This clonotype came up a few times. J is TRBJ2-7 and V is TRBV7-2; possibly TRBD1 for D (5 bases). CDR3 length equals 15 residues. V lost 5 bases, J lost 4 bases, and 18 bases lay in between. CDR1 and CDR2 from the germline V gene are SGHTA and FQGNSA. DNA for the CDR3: TGTGCCAGCAGCCAAGATCGAAGACAGACTTACGAGCAGTACTTC. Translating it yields CASSQDRRQTYEQYF.

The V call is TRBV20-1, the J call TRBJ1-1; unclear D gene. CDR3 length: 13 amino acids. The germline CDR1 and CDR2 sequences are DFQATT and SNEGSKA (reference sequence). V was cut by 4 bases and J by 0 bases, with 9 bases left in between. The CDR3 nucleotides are TGCAGTGCTAATAGCGGAGTGAACACTGAAGCTTTCTTT. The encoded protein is CSANSGVNTEAFF.

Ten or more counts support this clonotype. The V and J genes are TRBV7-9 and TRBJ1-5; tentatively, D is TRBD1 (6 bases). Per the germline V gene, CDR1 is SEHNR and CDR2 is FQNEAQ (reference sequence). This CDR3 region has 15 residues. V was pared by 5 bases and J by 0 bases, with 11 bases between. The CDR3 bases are TGTGCCAGCAGCCCCCCAGGGGTTAGCAATCAGCCCCAGCATTTT. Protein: CASSPPGVSNQPQHF.

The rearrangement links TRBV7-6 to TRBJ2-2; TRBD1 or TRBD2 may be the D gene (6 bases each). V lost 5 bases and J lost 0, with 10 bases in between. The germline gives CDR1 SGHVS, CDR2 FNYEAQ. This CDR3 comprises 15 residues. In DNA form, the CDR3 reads TGTGCCAGCAGCCCACGGGGGCCGAACACCGGGGAGCTGTTTTTT. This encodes CASSPRGPNTGELFF.

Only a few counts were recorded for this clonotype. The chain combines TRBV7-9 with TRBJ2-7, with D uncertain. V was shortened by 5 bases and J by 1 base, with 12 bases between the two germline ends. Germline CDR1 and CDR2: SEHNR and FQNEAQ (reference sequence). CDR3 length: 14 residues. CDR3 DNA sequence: TGTGCCAGCAGCACCTACTCACGATCCTACGAGCAGTACTTC. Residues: CASSTYSRSYEQYF.

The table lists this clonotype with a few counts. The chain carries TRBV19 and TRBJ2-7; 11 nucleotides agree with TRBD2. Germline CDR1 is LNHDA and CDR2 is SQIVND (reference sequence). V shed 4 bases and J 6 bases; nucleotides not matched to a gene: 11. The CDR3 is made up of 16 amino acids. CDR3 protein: CASSRRLAGGSGEQYF. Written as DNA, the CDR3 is TGTGCCAGTAGTAGAAGGCTAGCGGGAGGTTCAGGCGAGCAGTACTTC.

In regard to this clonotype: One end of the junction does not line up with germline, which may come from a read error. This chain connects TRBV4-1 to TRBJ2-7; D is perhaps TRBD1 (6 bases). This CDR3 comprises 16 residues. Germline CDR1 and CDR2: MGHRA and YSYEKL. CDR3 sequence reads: CASSQDRTVSSYEQYF. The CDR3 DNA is TGTGCCAGCAGCCAAGACCGGACAGTCAGCTCCTACGAGCAGTACTTC.

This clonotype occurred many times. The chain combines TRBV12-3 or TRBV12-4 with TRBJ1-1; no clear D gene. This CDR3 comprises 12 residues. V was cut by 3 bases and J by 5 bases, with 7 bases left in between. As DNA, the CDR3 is TGTGCCAGCAGTTTCGTGGAGACTGAAGCTTTCTTT. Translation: CASSFVETEAFF.

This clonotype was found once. DNA of the CDR3: TGCAGCGTTGAAGACCCCGTTGAGGAGACCCAGTACTTC. Residues: CSVEDPVEETQYF. The chain combines TRBV29-1 with TRBJ2-5; D not resolved. The CDR3 is 13 residues long. V lost 0 bases and J lost 5, with 10 bases in between. The germline gives CDR1 SQVTM, CDR2 ANQGSEA.

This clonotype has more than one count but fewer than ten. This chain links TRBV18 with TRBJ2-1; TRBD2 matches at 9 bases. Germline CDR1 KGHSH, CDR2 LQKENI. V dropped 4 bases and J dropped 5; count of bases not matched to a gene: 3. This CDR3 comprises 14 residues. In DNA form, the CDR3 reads TGTGCCAGCTCACTAGCGGGAGTGAACAATGAGCAGTTCTTC. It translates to CASSLAGVNNEQFF.

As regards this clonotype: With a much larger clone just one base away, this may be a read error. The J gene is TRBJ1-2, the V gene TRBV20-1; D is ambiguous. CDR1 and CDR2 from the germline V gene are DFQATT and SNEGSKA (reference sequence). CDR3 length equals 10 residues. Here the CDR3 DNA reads TGCAGAGCTAGCGGGCACGGCTACACCTTC. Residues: CRASGHGYTF.

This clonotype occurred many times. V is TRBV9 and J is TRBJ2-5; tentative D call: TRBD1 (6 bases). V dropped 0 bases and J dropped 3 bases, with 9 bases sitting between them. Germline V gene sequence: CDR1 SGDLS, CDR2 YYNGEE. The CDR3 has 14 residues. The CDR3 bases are TGTGCCAGCAGCGTAGGGGGGCGAGAAGAGACCCAGTACTTC. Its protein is CASSVGGREETQYF.

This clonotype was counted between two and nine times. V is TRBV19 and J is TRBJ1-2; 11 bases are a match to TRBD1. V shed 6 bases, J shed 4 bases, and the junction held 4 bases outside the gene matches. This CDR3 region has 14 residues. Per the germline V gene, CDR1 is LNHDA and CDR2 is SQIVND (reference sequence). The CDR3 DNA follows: TGTGCCAGTAGCCGCGGGACAGGGGGCTATGGCTACACCTTC. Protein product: CASSRGTGGYGYTF.

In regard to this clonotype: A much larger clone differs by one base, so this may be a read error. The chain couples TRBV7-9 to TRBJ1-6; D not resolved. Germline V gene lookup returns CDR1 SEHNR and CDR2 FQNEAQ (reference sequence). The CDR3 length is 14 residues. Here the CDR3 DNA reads TGTGCCAGCAGCTTAGAAGGCGATTATTCACCCCTCAACTTT. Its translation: CASSLEGDYSPLNF.

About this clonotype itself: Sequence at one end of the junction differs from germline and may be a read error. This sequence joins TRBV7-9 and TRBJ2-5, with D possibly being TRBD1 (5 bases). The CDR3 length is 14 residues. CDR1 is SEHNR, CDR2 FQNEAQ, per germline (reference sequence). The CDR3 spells CASNRRVVRETQYF. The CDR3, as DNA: TGCGCCTCGAACCGCAGGGTGGTGCGAGAGACCCAGTACTTC.

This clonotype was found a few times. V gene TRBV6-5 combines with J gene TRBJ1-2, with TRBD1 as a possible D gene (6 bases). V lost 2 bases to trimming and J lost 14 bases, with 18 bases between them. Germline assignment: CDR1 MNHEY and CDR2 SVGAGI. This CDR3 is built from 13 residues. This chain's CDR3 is CASSYGVTGQRTF. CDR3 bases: TGTGCCAGCAGTTACGGGGTGACAGGACAAAGGACCTTC.

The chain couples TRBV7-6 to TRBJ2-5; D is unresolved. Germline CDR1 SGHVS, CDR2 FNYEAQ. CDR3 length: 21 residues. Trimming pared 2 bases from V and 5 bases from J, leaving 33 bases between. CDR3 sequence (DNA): TGTGCCAGCAGCTTACTCCTCGCGTCTCGAGAGATAAACCGTGGGCGGGAGACCCAGTACTTC. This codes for CASSLLLASREINRGRETQYF.

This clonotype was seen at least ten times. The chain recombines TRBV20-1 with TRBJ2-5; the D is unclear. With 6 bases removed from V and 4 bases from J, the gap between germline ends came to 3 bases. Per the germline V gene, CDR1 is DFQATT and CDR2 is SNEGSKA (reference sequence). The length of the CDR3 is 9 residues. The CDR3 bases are TGCAGTGCCCCAGAGACCCAGTACTTC. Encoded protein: CSAPETQYF.

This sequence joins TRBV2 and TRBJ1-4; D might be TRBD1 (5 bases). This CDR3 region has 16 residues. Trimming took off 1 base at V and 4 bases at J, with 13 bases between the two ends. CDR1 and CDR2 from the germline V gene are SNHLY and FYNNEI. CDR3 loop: CASSEGGSLYNEKLFF. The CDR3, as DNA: TGTGCCAGCAGTGAAGGGGGCAGCTTATATAATGAAAAACTGTTTTTT. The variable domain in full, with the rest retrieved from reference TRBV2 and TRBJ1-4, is EPEVTQTPSHQVTQMGQEVILRCVPISNHLYFYWYRQILGQKVEFLVSFYNNEISEKSEIFDDQFSVERPDGSNFTLKIRSTKLEDSAMYFCASSEGGSLYNEKLFFGSGTQLSVL.

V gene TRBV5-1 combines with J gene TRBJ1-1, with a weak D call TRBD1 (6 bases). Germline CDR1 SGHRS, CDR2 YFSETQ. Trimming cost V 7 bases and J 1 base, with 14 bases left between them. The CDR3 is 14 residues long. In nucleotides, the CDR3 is TGCGCCAGCTCCTCGGGGGCCCCGAACACTGAAGCTTTCTTT. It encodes CASSSGAPNTEAFF. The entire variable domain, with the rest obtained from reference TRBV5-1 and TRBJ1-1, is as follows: KAGVTQTPRYLIKTRGQQVTLSCSPISGHRSVSWYQQTPGQGLQFLFEYFSETQRNKGNFPGRFSGRQFSNSRSEMNVSTLELGDSALYLCASSSGAPNTEAFFGQGTRLTVV.

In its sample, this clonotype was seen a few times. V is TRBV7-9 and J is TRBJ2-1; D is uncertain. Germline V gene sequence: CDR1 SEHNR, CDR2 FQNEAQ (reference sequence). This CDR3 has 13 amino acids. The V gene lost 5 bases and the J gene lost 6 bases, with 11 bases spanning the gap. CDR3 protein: CASSQLGPNEQFF. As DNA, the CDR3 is TGTGCCAGCAGCCAGCTGGGTCCCAATGAGCAGTTCTTC.